The sample holds a few counts of the clone carrying this T cell receptor (beta chain). Its cognate antigen is unknown. The data were taken from a study of human T cells and chemical hapten exposure. Germline CDR1 reads LGHNA; CDR2 reads YSLEER. Trimming at V came to 0 bases and at J to 1 base, leaving 5 bases not matched to a gene. There are 17 residues in the CDR3. Time point noted: pre-sensitization, week 0. Treatment meaning: therapeutic diphenylcyclopropenone sensitization with weekly scalp DPC. Study results and caveats: As the donors had alopecia, their immune response may differ from healthy people's. Controls formed significantly fewer large CDR3 similarity clusters than expanded TCRs did. PT1 expanded TCR counts and patch test score correlated positively.

One entry per CDR3 protein, called by TCRdb with MiXCR from the RACE reads. This table has 180,000 or so distinct CDR3 sequences, 30% appearing once. This clonotype originated in a woman aged 25-40 years with alopecia areata. Some clones in this sample may be carry-over from other donors' samples. The rearrangement joins TRBV4-3 to TRBJ2-3, with 9 bases fitting TRBD2. This sample comprised whole blood, obtained in connection with sensitization to the hapten diphenylcyclopropenone (DPC). Here the CDR3 DNA reads TGCGCCAGCAGCCAAGATGGGCTAGCGGGGCGCACAGATACGCAGTATTTT. Translation gives CASSQDGLAGRTDTQYF.